These 4 T cell receptor beta chains came from one sample sequenced in a study of cytomegalovirus exposure and HLA in healthy donors. The PCR ran on 60 Vbeta and 13 Jbeta primers. The protocol was immunoSEQ multiplex PCR, while the TCRdb copy is restricted to in-frame clones and leaves out a portion. This table has 180,000 or so clones, roughly 77% appearing once. The specimen was PBMCs. The origin of the receptors is a woman between 25 and 40 years old in good health and CMV-seronegative.

The rearrangement links TRBV29-1 to TRBJ2-7; 9 nucleotides align to TRBD1. The trim removed 7 bases at V and 6 bases at J, leaving 10 bases unmatched. Germline CDR1 and CDR2: SQVTM and ANQGSEA. The CDR3 consists of 13 residues. The CDR3: CSGGTGTGREQYF. Written as DNA, the CDR3 is TGCAGCGGGGGGACCGGGACAGGGCGCGAGCAGTACTTC.

The chain employs TRBV5-1 and TRBJ2-3, with a tentative D call TRBD2 (6 bases). Germline loops: CDR1 SGHRS, CDR2 YFSETQ. The CDR3 runs 16 residues. The V and J ends lost 2 bases and 0 bases respectively, with 13 bases between them. CDR3 coding DNA: TGCGCCAGCAGCTTACTTCAGCGGGCTAGCACAGATACGCAGTATTTT. The encoded protein is CASSLLQRASTDTQYF.

The V call is TRBV10-2, the J call TRBJ1-5; weak D call: TRBD1 (5 bases). V was trimmed by 0 bases and J by 5 bases, leaving 14 bases between them. The CDR3 length is 16 residues. Germline values: CDR1 WSHSY, CDR2 SAAADI. The CDR3 here is CASSESSGEGDQPQHF. The CDR3 DNA sequence: TGCGCCAGCAGTGAGTCGTCGGGGGAGGGAGATCAGCCCCAGCATTTT.

The chain couples TRBV9 to TRBJ1-1; 7 bases are a match to TRBD1. This CDR3 is 15 amino acids long. Looked up from germline, CDR1 is SGDLS and CDR2 is YYNGEE. V trimming: 0 bases; J trimming: 7 bases; junction bases outside the gene matches: 9. In DNA form, the CDR3 reads TGTGCCAGCAGCGTAGGGCCTAGGGGGCAGGGTGAAGCTTTCTTT. It codes for CASSVGPRGQGEAFF.